Following are 4 T cell receptor beta chains from one sample sequenced in a study of shared clonotypes between healthy human individuals. The method was immunoSEQ multiplex PCR; TCRdb's version includes in-frame clones alone and lacks a portion of them. The sample lists around 940,000 clones, 60% to 85% seen once, with about 1.5% in the top ten. The sample was memory CD4+ T cells sorted from blood. Subset noted: CD45RA-negative fraction. The receptors come from a man between 18 and 29 years old in good health.

V is TRBV6-1 and J is TRBJ2-3, with no clear D. CDR3 length: 13 residues. Germline V gene data show CDR1 as MNHNS and CDR2 as SASEGT. V lost 8 bases and J lost 0, with 9 bases in between. The CDR3 loop is CASELRSTDTQYF. The CDR3 coding sequence is TGTGCCAGCGAGTTGAGGAGCACAGATACGCAGTATTTT.

This chain links TRBV28 with TRBJ2-1; weak D call: TRBD2 (6 bases). From germline, CDR1 is MDHEN and CDR2 SYDVKM. The CDR3 extends over 14 amino acids. Trimming stripped 2 bases from V and 9 bases from J, with 14 bases between. The CDR3 sequence: CASSLSRELAEQFF. CDR3 bases: TGTGCCAGCAGTTTAAGTCGGGAGCTAGCTGAGCAGTTCTTC.

V is TRBV7-9 and J is TRBJ2-4, with TRBD1 identical over 9 bases. From germline, CDR1 is SEHNR and CDR2 FQNEAQ (reference sequence). V was pared by 3 bases and J by 15 bases, with 3 bases of the junction left unmatched. This CDR3 has 11 amino acids. The CDR3 nucleotides read TGTGCCAGCAGCTTTGGACAGGGGTGGTACTTC. It translates to CASSFGQGWYF.

As DNA, the CDR3 is TGCGCCAGCAGCTCGGTGACAGGGACGGGCACTGAAGCTTTCTTT. It is translated as CASSSVTGTGTEAFF. This rearrangement joins TRBV5-1 to TRBJ1-1, with 7 nucleotides matching TRBD1. This CDR3 is built from 15 residues. With 3 bases clipped from V and 4 bases from J, the junction kept 9 bases outside the gene matches. The germline V gene encodes CDR1 SGHRS and CDR2 YFSETQ.